This TCR beta chain is drawn from a study of beta chain features in type 1 diabetes. Points from the study as a whole: Healthy donors had naive, central memory and Treg TCRB repertoires that appeared less similar than those seen among patients. Shortening of TCRB CDR3s, moderate but significant, appeared in all four CD4+ subsets of Type 1 diabetes patients.

cDNA synthesis used the whole RNA isolate, giving expressed TCRB sequences. Naive, central memory and regulatory T cell samples yielded roughly 3.6 million reads on average. TCRdb's copy holds only in-frame clones and misses some; the assay was immunoSEQ multiplex PCR. The sample contains about 150,000 clones, 7.8% of which appear only once. About this clone: What it binds is unknown.

The CDR3 runs 15 residues. V lost 1 base, J lost 6 bases, and 13 bases lay in between. Germline assignment: CDR1 SGHDN and CDR2 FVKESK. Purities over 98% were achieved in all sorted populations. Sequencing was done on a sample of central memory CD4+ T cells from blood. The sequence was obtained from a middle-aged woman with type 1 diabetes. The chain uses TRBV14 and TRBJ2-1, with D perhaps matching TRBD2 (5 bases). The CDR3 loop is CASSQAFLASNEQFF. The CDR3 nucleotides are TGTGCCAGCAGCCAAGCGTTTCTAGCCTCCAATGAGCAGTTCTTC.